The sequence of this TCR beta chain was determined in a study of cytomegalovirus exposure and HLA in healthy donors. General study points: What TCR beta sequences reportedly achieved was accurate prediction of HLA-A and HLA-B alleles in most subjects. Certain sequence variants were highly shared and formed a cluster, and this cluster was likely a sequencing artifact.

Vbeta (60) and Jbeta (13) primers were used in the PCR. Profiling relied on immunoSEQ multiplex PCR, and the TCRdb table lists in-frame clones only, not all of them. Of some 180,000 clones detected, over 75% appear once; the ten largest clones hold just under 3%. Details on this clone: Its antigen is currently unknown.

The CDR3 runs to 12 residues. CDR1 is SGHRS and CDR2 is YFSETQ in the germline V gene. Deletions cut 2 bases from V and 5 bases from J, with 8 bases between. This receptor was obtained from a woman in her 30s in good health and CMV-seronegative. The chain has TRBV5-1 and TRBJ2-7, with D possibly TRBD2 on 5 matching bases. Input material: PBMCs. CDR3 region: CASSFRGNEQYF. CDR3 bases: TGCGCCAGCAGCTTCCGAGGGAACGAGCAGTACTTC.